This T cell receptor beta chain is from a study of shared clonotypes between healthy human individuals. CDR1 and CDR2 from the germline V gene are MNHNY and SVGAGI (reference sequence). This CDR3 is built from 10 residues. V lost 6 bases, J lost 4 bases, and 3 bases lay in between. Using immunoSEQ multiplex PCR, the repertoire was profiled, and TCRdb retains in-frame clones only, with some absent. This sample carries under 2,000,000 clones, about 95% of them seen once, and the ten largest clones take 1.2%. CD8 cells regarded as naive lacked CD45RO, were positively chosen for CCR7, and omitted terminally differentiated effector memory CD45RA+ cells.

Specimen: naive CD8+ T cells sorted from blood. This clonotype was obtained from a young man in good health. This rearrangement joins TRBV6-6 to TRBJ2-5; D is unclear. The CDR3 DNA follows: TGTGCCAGCAGCCTAGAGACCCAGTACTTC. As protein: CASSLETQYF.